Presented here are 6 T cell receptor beta chains from one specimen sequenced in a study of blood T cell repertoires in COVID-19. TCRdb's copy holds only in-frame clones and misses some; the assay was immunoSEQ multiplex PCR. The table has over 150,000 clones, about 88% seen once. Sequenced sample: peripheral blood. These receptors all come from a man over 45 with COVID-19, enrolled during active disease.

The J gene is TRBJ2-7, the V gene TRBV30; 7 bases line up with TRBD1. This CDR3 spans 12 amino acids. Germline-derived CDR1 and CDR2 are GTSNPN and SVGIG (reference sequence). The ends lost 8 bases at V and 2 bases at J; junction bases unmatched: 6. In nucleotides, the CDR3 is TGTGCCGGCCAGGGGGATACCTACGAGCAGTACTTC. Protein: CAGQGDTYEQYF.

For the CDR3, the DNA is TGTGCCAGTAGTGAGGTTTCGACAGGTTCGTCCTCCTACGAGCAGTACTTC. Amino acid sequence: CASSEVSTGSSSYEQYF. The V gene is TRBV19, the J gene TRBJ2-7; the D gene is possibly TRBD1 (6 bases). The germline CDR1 and CDR2 sequences are LNHDA and SQIVND (reference sequence). V was shortened by 5 bases and J by 0 bases, with 20 bases between the two germline ends. The CDR3 is 17 residues long.

The chain joins TRBV18 to TRBJ1-6; D possibly corresponds to TRBD1 (5 bases). From germline, CDR1 is KGHSH and CDR2 LQKENI. The V and J ends lost 6 bases and 7 bases respectively, with 16 bases between them. CDR3 size: 15 residues. The CDR3 here is CASSSYGGGNSPLHF. The CDR3 DNA reads TGTGCCAGCTCCTCCTACGGGGGAGGGAATTCACCCCTCCACTTT. The whole variable domain, filled in from reference TRBV18 and TRBJ1-6, reads NAGVMQNPRHLVRRRGQEARLRCSPMKGHSHVYWYRQLPEEGLKFMVYLQKENIIDESGMPKERFSAEFPKEGPSILRIQQVVRGDSAAYFCASSSYGGGNSPLHFGNGTRLTVT.

This clone was observed a few times. The gene calls are TRBV18 and TRBJ1-6, with 7 bases that match TRBD1. J gave up 7 bases and V 3 bases, and 6 bases lay outside the gene matches. This CDR3 spans 15 amino acids. The germline V gene encodes CDR1 KGHSH and CDR2 LQKENI. The CDR3 is CASSPNRGQNSPLHF. As DNA, the CDR3 is TGTGCCAGCTCACCTAACAGGGGCCAAAATTCACCCCTCCACTTT.

The CDR3 DNA sequence: TGTGCCAGCAGCCCTCGCGCGGGGGAAAAACTGTTTTTT. Protein: CASSPRAGEKLFF. The chain has TRBV5-6 and TRBJ1-4; D not resolved. V was clipped by 4 bases and J by 8 bases, with 12 bases between them. Germline V CDR1 and CDR2: SGHDT, YYEEEE. This CDR3 comprises 13 residues.

This clone has a single count. This specimen includes other DNA sequences encoding the same CDR3. J is TRBJ2-3 and V is TRBV7-9, with unresolved D. The V end was cut by 1 base, the J end by 1 base, with 6 bases between. Germline V gene sequence: CDR1 SEHNR, CDR2 FQNEAQ (reference sequence). This CDR3 is 14 amino acids long. CDR3 nucleotides: TGTGCCAGCAGCTTAGTCACGGGCACAGATACGCAGTATTTT. Protein: CASSLVTGTDTQYF. The whole variable domain, remainder taken from reference TRBV7-9 and TRBJ2-3, is DTGVSQNPRHKITKRGQNVTFRCDPISEHNRLYWYRQTLGQGPEFLTYFQNEAQLEKSRLLSDRFSAERPKGSFSTLEIQRTEQGDSAMYLCASSLVTGTDTQYFGPGTRLTVL.